A selection of T cell receptor beta chains follows, all from one sample in a study of T cells after yellow fever vaccination. Using its own MiXCR run on the 5' RACE reads, TCRdb lists one record per CDR3 protein. Of a few hundred thousand distinct CDR3 sequences listed, around 9.3% were seen once; the top ten hold about 3.7%. The sequencing here drew on CD4+ T cells sorted from PBMCs, taken 5 days after the yellow fever booster vaccination. The receptors were sampled from a man between 18 and 29 years old who received the YFV17D yellow fever vaccine. The CDR3 runs from the conserved cysteine through the conserved F or W. The D gene is left open where the match is weak. Clone size is given for some rows only: seen once, a few or many times, or a class if the clone is expanded.

v_gene	d_gene	abundance	len	j_gene	CDR3nt	CDR3aa
TRBV7-2	-	many	14	TRBJ1-1	TGTGCCAGCAGCTTAAGGGTCGGGGACACTGAAGCTTTCTTT	CASSLRVGDTEAFF
TRBV20-1	-	-	14	TRBJ2-3	TGCAGTGCTCAGCCGGGACCTGGAGCAGATACGCAGTATTTT	CSAQPGPGADTQYF
TRBV7-2	-	-	15	TRBJ2-2	TGTGCCAGCAGCCATCCCGGATGGGGGGCCGGGGAGCTGTTTTTT	CASSHPGWGAGELFF
TRBV9	-	few	14	TRBJ1-4	TGTGCCAGCAGCGAGACACCAACTAATGAAAAACTGTTTTTT	CASSETPTNEKLFF
TRBV7-2	-	many	13	TRBJ2-7	TGTGCCAGCAGCCCGGGCAGGGAGCACGAGCAGTACTTC	CASSPGREHEQYF
TRBV15	-	-	13	TRBJ2-5	TGTGCCACCAGCATGGGGTTTCGAGAGACCCAGTACTTC	CATSMGFRETQYF
TRBV5-1	TRBD1	-	15	TRBJ1-1	TGCGCCAGCAGCATCGGACAGGGGGCAGGCACTGAAGCTTTCTTT	CASSIGQGAGTEAFF
TRBV6-1	-	-	12	TRBJ2-5	TGTGCCAGCAGTGACGCCCAAGAGACCCAGTACTTC	CASSDAQETQYF
TRBV20-1	-	few	13	TRBJ2-5	TGCACTAGTGGGGGAGATAGGGTGGAGACCCAGTACTTC	CTSGGDRVETQYF
TRBV5-1	TRBD1	many	14	TRBJ1-2	TGCGCCAGCAGCTTCCGGGACAGCAACTATGGCTACACCTTC	CASSFRDSNYGYTF
TRBV6-5	-	-	12	TRBJ2-1	TGTGCCAGCCGTCAGGGGATTCGGGAGCAGTTCTTC	CASRQGIREQFF
TRBV4-1	TRBD2	few	18	TRBJ2-3	TGCGCCAGCAGTCATGGACGTCAGCGGGGGAGGGAGGGAGATACGCAGTATTTT	CASSHGRQRGREGDTQYF
TRBV3-1	TRBD1	-	13	TRBJ1-5	TGTGCCAGCAGCCAGGGGACAGATCAGCCCCAGCATTTT	CASSQGTDQPQHF